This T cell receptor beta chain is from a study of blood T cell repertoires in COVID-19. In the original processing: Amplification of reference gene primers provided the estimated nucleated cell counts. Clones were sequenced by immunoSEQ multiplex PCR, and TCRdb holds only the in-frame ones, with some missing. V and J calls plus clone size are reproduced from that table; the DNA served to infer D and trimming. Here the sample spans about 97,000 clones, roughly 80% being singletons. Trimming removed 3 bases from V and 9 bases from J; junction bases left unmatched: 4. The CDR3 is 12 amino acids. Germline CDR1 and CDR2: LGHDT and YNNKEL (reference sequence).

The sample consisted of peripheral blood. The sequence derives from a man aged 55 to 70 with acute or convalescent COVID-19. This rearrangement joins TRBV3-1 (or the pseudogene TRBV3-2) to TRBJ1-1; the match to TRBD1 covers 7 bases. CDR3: CASSQGQLKAFF. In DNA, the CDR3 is TGTGCCAGCAGCCAGGGACAGCTAAAAGCTTTCTTT.